A selection of T cell receptor beta chains follows, all from one sample in a study of cytomegalovirus exposure and HLA in healthy donors. TCRdb's table, derived via immunoSEQ multiplex PCR, lists solely in-frame clones and lacks some. The top ten clones hold approximately 2% of a sample with 150,000 to 200,000 clones, 70% to 90% of them seen once. Sequencing was performed on PBMCs. The receptors here all came from a man aged 18 to 35 in good health and CMV-seropositive. The conserved cysteine and the conserved F or W are not part of the CDR3 here. Each record gives: D gene, J gene, V gene, CDR3 protein. The D gene is left open where the match is weak.

D gene: TRBD2
J gene: TRBJ2-5
V gene: TRBV7-2
CDR3 protein: ASSFVPRGVQETQY

D gene: TRBD1
J gene: TRBJ2-5
V gene: TRBV6-5
CDR3 protein: ASRDRTGSNQY

D gene: .
J gene: TRBJ1-4
V gene: TRBV27
CDR3 protein: ASSLSAGVLGEKLF

D gene: TRBD1
J gene: TRBJ2-2
V gene: TRBV12-5
CDR3 protein: ASAQGTAAGELF

D gene: TRBD2
J gene: TRBJ2-1
V gene: TRBV27
CDR3 protein: ASRRGGSYNEQF

D gene: TRBD2
J gene: TRBJ2-5
V gene: TRBV5-1
CDR3 protein: ASSLAELAGGSETQY

D gene: .
J gene: TRBJ1-4
V gene: TRBV7-9
CDR3 protein: ASSLAGAEKLF

D gene: .
J gene: TRBJ1-6
V gene: TRBV18
CDR3 protein: ASSLQRNSPLH

D gene: .
J gene: TRBJ1-6
V gene: TRBV6-1
CDR3 protein: ASSDFISPLH

D gene: .
J gene: TRBJ1-5
V gene: TRBV21-1
CDR3 protein: ASSKRARANQPQH

D gene: TRBD1
J gene: TRBJ2-7
V gene: TRBV7-2
CDR3 protein: ASSFATGTHEQY

D gene: .
J gene: TRBJ2-7
V gene: TRBV7-8
CDR3 protein: ASSFQAEQY

D gene: TRBD1
J gene: TRBJ2-3
V gene: TRBV2
CDR3 protein: ASSYRGSSTDTQY

D gene: .
J gene: TRBJ1-2
V gene: TRBV2
CDR3 protein: ASSAEGGRLVYGYT

D gene: TRBD1
J gene: TRBJ1-6
V gene: TRBV5-1
CDR3 protein: ASSLTQGMNVNSPLH

D gene: .
J gene: TRBJ1-4
V gene: TRBV19
CDR3 protein: ASRVHGTNEKLF

D gene: .
J gene: TRBJ2-1
V gene: TRBV13
CDR3 protein: ASSLEGAAYNEQF

D gene: .
J gene: TRBJ2-3
V gene: TRBV10-3
CDR3 protein: AISESLGGTTDTQY

D gene: .
J gene: TRBJ2-7
V gene: TRBV7-6
CDR3 protein: ASSLARQYEQY

D gene: .
J gene: TRBJ2-7
V gene: TRBV5-5
CDR3 protein: ASSAWAGLGSTYEQY

D gene: TRBD1
J gene: TRBJ1-3
V gene: TRBV15
CDR3 protein: ATSRGAGGDGNTIY

D gene: .
J gene: TRBJ2-1
V gene: TRBV7-7
CDR3 protein: ASSRSSGTKTVPYEQF

D gene: TRBD1
J gene: TRBJ1-2
V gene: TRBV6-1
CDR3 protein: ASRPGTAPNYGYT

D gene: .
J gene: TRBJ1-2
V gene: TRBV29-1
CDR3 protein: SVEGLLGGYT

D gene: TRBD2
J gene: TRBJ2-1
V gene: TRBV7-9
CDR3 protein: ASSPQTSGGVEQF

D gene: .
J gene: TRBJ2-7
V gene: TRBV7-9
CDR3 protein: ASSPQGPYEQY

D gene: TRBD1
J gene: TRBJ2-3
V gene: TRBV7-3
CDR3 protein: ASSRGQGGTDTQY

D gene: .
J gene: TRBJ2-2
V gene: TRBV2
CDR3 protein: ASRLQGSGELF

D gene: .
J gene: TRBJ1-4
V gene: TRBV9
CDR3 protein: ASSAGGNEKLF

D gene: TRBD1
J gene: TRBJ1-1
V gene: TRBV9
CDR3 protein: ASSVAGTGVTEAF

D gene: .
J gene: TRBJ2-3
V gene: TRBV2
CDR3 protein: ASRQGRDTQY

D gene: .
J gene: TRBJ2-7
V gene: TRBV7-2
CDR3 protein: ASSPNRQTSYEQY

D gene: .
J gene: TRBJ2-7
V gene: TRBV5-1
CDR3 protein: ASNSGAGEQY

D gene: .
J gene: TRBJ2-2
V gene: TRBV6-1
CDR3 protein: ASIAGELF

D gene: TRBD2
J gene: TRBJ2-1
V gene: TRBV5-6
CDR3 protein: ASSFSGGKVGEQF

D gene: TRBD2
J gene: TRBJ2-1
V gene: TRBV5-4
CDR3 protein: ASSQGLAALNEQF

D gene: .
J gene: TRBJ2-2
V gene: TRBV7-2
CDR3 protein: ASSSGPGRGGELF

D gene: TRBD1
J gene: TRBJ2-4
V gene: TRBV6-5
CDR3 protein: ASSTDRKNSQY

D gene: .
J gene: TRBJ1-3
V gene: TRBV5-6
CDR3 protein: ASSLEARRGAKSGNTIY

D gene: TRBD1
J gene: TRBJ1-1
V gene: TRBV19
CDR3 protein: ASRGQGNTEAF

D gene: .
J gene: TRBJ2-7
V gene: TRBV27
CDR3 protein: ATRGSNSYEQY

D gene: .
J gene: TRBJ2-7
V gene: TRBV6-1
CDR3 protein: ASKQGQPYEQY

D gene: .
J gene: TRBJ2-1
V gene: TRBV5-1
CDR3 protein: ASSVALERHNEQF

D gene: .
J gene: TRBJ2-7
V gene: TRBV19
CDR3 protein: ASSIGRSSYEQY